Listed below are T cell receptor beta chains from one sample, sequenced in a study of shared clonotypes between healthy human individuals. Method: immunoSEQ multiplex PCR; TCRdb's copy keeps in-frame clones and lacks some. In the table there are a few hundred thousand clones, just under 97% of which are singletons. The sequenced sample was naive CD8+ T cells sorted from blood. The receptors here all came from a young woman in good health. The CDR3 runs from the conserved cysteine through the conserved F or W. D genes are given only for firm matches. Size tells how often a clone was seen (once, few, many) or the class of an expanded clone, and some rows leave it out.

d_gene | j_gene | abundance | v_gene | CDR3aa | CDR3nt
- | TRBJ2-2 | - | TRBV6-1 | CASSERQNTGELFF | TGTGCCAGCAGTGAAAGACAGAACACCGGGGAGCTGTTTTTT
- | TRBJ2-7 | - | TRBV2 | CASKYLEGYEQYF | TGTGCCAGCAAGTACCTAGAGGGCTACGAGCAGTACTTC
- | TRBJ2-1 | - | TRBV28 | CASSRPRVGHYNEQFF | TGTGCCAGCAGCCGTCCGCGCGTGGGACATTACAATGAGCAGTTCTTC
TRBD2 | TRBJ2-7 | - | TRBV29-1 | CSVEDPGTSSYEQYF | TGCAGCGTTGAAGATCCCGGGACTAGCTCCTACGAGCAGTACTTC
- | TRBJ1-5 | few | TRBV30 | CAWSVIGANQPQHF | TGTGCCTGGAGTGTAATTGGCGCTAATCAGCCCCAGCATTTT
- | TRBJ2-1 | - | TRBV7-3 | CASSPVSTQPGEQFF | TGTGCCAGCAGCCCCGTTAGTACCCAGCCCGGTGAGCAGTTCTTC
TRBD2 | TRBJ2-1 | - | TRBV6-5 | CATDAWGGVGEQFF | TGTGCCACCGACGCGTGGGGAGGGGTCGGGGAGCAGTTCTTC
- | TRBJ2-7 | - | TRBV7-8 | CASSLALTPYEQYF | TGTGCCAGCAGCTTAGCGTTAACTCCCTACGAGCAGTACTTC
TRBD1 | TRBJ1-2 | - | TRBV6-6 | CASSYVLGGPEIGYTF | TGTGCCAGCAGTTACGTTTTAGGGGGCCCGGAGATTGGCTACACCTTC
- | TRBJ2-5 | - | TRBV27 | CASRKMNRVLETQYF | TGTGCCAGCAGAAAAATGAACAGGGTCTTGGAGACCCAGTACTTC
TRBD2 | TRBJ2-3 | - | TRBV7-9 | CASSPIAGAGDTQYF | TGTGCCAGCAGCCCCATAGCGGGAGCGGGAGATACGCAGTATTTT
- | TRBJ2-7 | once | TRBV29-1 | CSVEESSYEQYF | TGCAGCGTTGAGGAGAGCTCCTACGAGCAGTACTTC